These 32 T cell receptor beta chains came from one sample sequenced in a study of shared clonotypes between healthy human individuals. Measured with immunoSEQ multiplex PCR; TCRdb has only the in-frame clones, and not every one. Found here are about 2.3 million clones, roughly 90% of them singletons; the top ten hold roughly 0.34%. The specimen was naive CD4+ T cells from PBMCs. Sample subset: CD45RA+ positively selected. The receptors originated from a man aged 18 to 35 in good health. Some clones in this sample may be carry-over from other donors' samples.

The chain is built from TRBV7-8 and TRBJ1-5; D is unresolved. The CDR3 is 17 residues long. The germline V gene encodes CDR1 SGHVS and CDR2 FQNEAQ. Trimming left V 2 bases short and J 4 bases short, with 18 bases between. The CDR3 DNA is TGTGCCAGCAGCTTACGGGCCTCGCGATCGGTGAATCAGCCCCAGCATTTT. This sequence encodes CASSLRASRSVNQPQHF.

The chain has TRBV7-9 and TRBJ1-5; 8 bases agree with TRBD1. Germline V gene lookup returns CDR1 SEHNR and CDR2 FQNEAQ (reference sequence). The CDR3 is made up of 16 amino acids. V trimming: 5 bases; J trimming: 7 bases; junction bases outside the gene matches: 13. CDR3 nucleotides: TGTGCCAGCAGCCTAAGCCCAGGGGGCGTAGGGCAGCCCCAGCATTTT. Amino acid sequence: CASSLSPGGVGQPQHF.

The chain carries TRBV28 and TRBJ1-1; D is ambiguous. Per the germline V gene, CDR1 is MDHEN and CDR2 is SYDVKM. V was clipped by 6 bases and J by 0 bases, with 14 bases between them. This CDR3 contains 15 residues. The CDR3 nucleotides read TGTGCCAGCAGACTCCCGCCAAGAATGAACACTGAAGCTTTCTTT. It codes for CASRLPPRMNTEAFF.

The chain has TRBV14 and TRBJ1-1; perhaps TRBD1 as D (5 bases). Germline CDR1 SGHDN, CDR2 FVKESK. The CDR3 has 16 residues. Trimming took off 4 bases at V and 8 bases at J, with 23 bases between the two ends. The CDR3 DNA sequence: TGTGCCAGCAGCCTTATAATACCGGGGCGGAATATCGAAGCTTTCTTT. Amino acid sequence: CASSLIIPGRNIEAFF.

The chain employs TRBV30 and TRBJ1-5, with a tentative D call TRBD1 (5 bases). The ends were cut back, 8 bases at V and 6 bases at J, with 17 bases in the middle. The CDR3 totals 13 residues. From germline, CDR1 is GTSNPN and CDR2 SVGIG (reference sequence). CDR3 sequence: CAAEASGGQPQHF. In DNA, the CDR3 is TGTGCCGCGGAGGCCTCGGGGGGTCAGCCCCAGCATTTT. The whole variable domain, filled in from reference TRBV30 and TRBJ1-5, reads SQTIHQWPATLVQPVGSPLSLECTVEGTSNPNLYWYRQAAGRGLQLLFYSVGIGQISSEVPQNLSASRPQDRQFILSSKKLLLSDSGFYLCAAEASGGQPQHFGDGTRLSIL.

The V and J genes are TRBV7-2 and TRBJ2-3, with no clear D. Trimming stripped 0 bases from V and 8 bases from J, with 15 bases between. The germline CDR1 and CDR2 sequences are SGHTA and FQGNSA. This CDR3 has 15 amino acids. In DNA, the CDR3 is TGTGCCAGCAGCTTAGCGGCCGTATCTAGTACTACGCAGTATTTT. Encoded protein: CASSLAAVSSTTQYF.

The chain joins TRBV7-9 to TRBJ1-1; D is ambiguous. Germline V gene sequence: CDR1 SEHNR, CDR2 FQNEAQ (reference sequence). The CDR3 contains 12 residues. V was trimmed by 6 bases and J by 1 base, leaving 6 bases between them. The CDR3 protein is CASREGNTEAFF. The DNA for the CDR3 is TGTGCCAGCAGGGAGGGGAACACTGAAGCTTTCTTT.

V is TRBV18 and J is TRBJ1-1; D uncertain. Germline CDR1 is KGHSH and CDR2 is LQKENI. The V and J ends lost 5 bases and 3 bases respectively, with 13 bases between them. The CDR3 sequence is 14 residues long. The CDR3 sequence: CASSETMKDTEAFF. The CDR3 nucleotides read TGTGCCAGCTCAGAAACAATGAAGGACACTGAAGCTTTCTTT.

V is TRBV6-6 and J is TRBJ1-2; D not certain. The CDR3 consists of 13 residues. V lost 0 bases to trimming and J lost 9 bases, with 11 bases between them. Germline CDR1 is MNHNY and CDR2 is SVGAGI (reference sequence). Written as DNA, the CDR3 is TGTGCCAGCAGTTACTCGCCGAAGGGTAGCTACACCTTC. This codes for CASSYSPKGSYTF.

This chain connects TRBV30 to TRBJ1-2, with D unresolved. The CDR3 extends over 14 amino acids. Trimming removed 4 bases from V and 3 bases from J, with 15 bases in between. The germline V gene has CDR1 GTSNPN and CDR2 SVGIG (reference sequence). CDR3 sequence: CAWTIETTHYGYTF. The CDR3 DNA reads as TGTGCCTGGACAATAGAAACAACTCACTATGGCTACACCTTC.

The chain combines TRBV7-2 with TRBJ1-1; D might be TRBD1 (6 bases). Germline V gene lookup returns CDR1 SGHTA and CDR2 FQGNSA. V was clipped by 1 base and J by 11 bases, with 14 bases between them. CDR3 size: 13 residues. This CDR3 reads CASSLESHQGAFF. The CDR3 DNA reads TGTGCCAGCAGCTTAGAGTCTCATCAGGGGGCTTTCTTT.

The gene calls are TRBV6-5 and TRBJ2-2; D may match TRBD1 or TRBD2 (5 bases each). The V gene lost 6 bases and the J gene lost 7 bases, with 12 bases spanning the gap. The length of the CDR3 is 13 residues. CDR1 is MNHEY and CDR2 is SVGAGI in the germline V gene. Here the CDR3 DNA reads TGTGCCAGCAGGCCGGGACGAGGCGGGGAGCTGTTTTTT. It yields the protein CASRPGRGGELFF.

The rearrangement links TRBV30 to TRBJ2-1; D call uncertain. Trimming cost V 4 bases and J 8 bases, with 6 bases left between them. The CDR3 length is 10 residues. The germline V gene encodes CDR1 GTSNPN and CDR2 SVGIG (reference sequence). As DNA, the CDR3 is TGTGCCTGGATCCGTGATGAGCAGTTCTTC. Protein product: CAWIRDEQFF.

The chain combines TRBV28 with TRBJ1-4; D not certain. This CDR3 region has 13 residues. Per germline, CDR1 MDHEN and CDR2 SYDVKM. Trimming removed 7 bases from V and 4 bases from J, with 10 bases in between. The CDR3 DNA sequence: TGTGCCAGCATCCGGGCCCGTAATGAAAAACTGTTTTTT. This translates into CASIRARNEKLFF. Full variable domain (missing parts from reference TRBV28 and TRBJ1-4): DVKVTQSSRYLVKRTGEKVFLECVQDMDHENMFWYRQDPGLGLRLIYFSYDVKMKEKGDIPEGYSVSREKKERFSLILESASTNQTSMYLCASIRARNEKLFFGSGTQLSVL.

This chain uses TRBV5-6 with TRBJ2-5, with D perhaps assigned TRBD1 or TRBD2 (5 bases each). Trimming removed 1 base from V and 1 base from J, with 8 bases in between. The germline gives CDR1 SGHDT, CDR2 YYEEEE. CDR3 length: 14 amino acids. CDR3: CASSLQGAQETQYF. As DNA, the CDR3 is TGTGCCAGCAGCTTGCAGGGAGCCCAAGAGACCCAGTACTTC.

The chain employs TRBV29-1 and TRBJ2-5, with D perhaps matching TRBD2 (5 bases). With the DNA end fitting TRBJ2-7 better, the J assignment may be wrong. The CDR3 is 14 residues long. The V gene's germline CDR1 is SQVTM and CDR2 ANQGSEA. CDR3 DNA sequence: TGCAGCGTTGCAACTAGACTGATTTCCTACGAGCAGTACTTC. It is translated as CSVATRLISYEQYF.

The J gene is TRBJ1-5, the V gene TRBV14; D not resolved. The germline V gene has CDR1 SGHDN and CDR2 FVKESK. The V gene lost 0 bases and the J gene lost 5 bases, with 17 bases spanning the gap. This CDR3 is 17 amino acids long. The CDR3 DNA reads as TGTGCCAGCAGCCAAGATCCTCCCCTAAATGACGATCAGCCCCAGCATTTT. Encoded protein: CASSQDPPLNDDQPQHF.

The genes are TRBV14 and TRBJ2-7; possibly TRBD1 for D (5 bases). Germline CDR1 and CDR2: SGHDN and FVKESK. The V and J ends lost 3 bases and 6 bases respectively, with 12 bases between them. CDR3 length equals 13 residues. CDR3 sequence reads: CASSQTAMVEQYF. The CDR3 bases are TGTGCCAGCAGCCAGACAGCTATGGTCGAGCAGTACTTC.

This sequence joins TRBV10-1 and TRBJ1-5; possibly TRBD1 for D (5 bases). V was cut by 4 bases and J by 0 bases, with 25 bases left in between. The CDR3 runs 20 residues. Germline V lookup: CDR1 WNHNN, CDR2 SYGVQD (reference sequence). CDR3 bases: TGCGCCAGCAGTGTATTTGGGGGATGGGGGTCGGTCTATAGCAATCAGCCCCAGCATTTT. Protein: CASSVFGGWGSVYSNQPQHF.

The chain links TRBV21-1 to TRBJ1-3. TRBV21-1 is recorded as a pseudogene. This CDR3 comprises 16 residues. In DNA form, the CDR3 reads TGTGCCAGCAGCAAAGGGGAGGGGCGAGAAGGAAACACCATATATTTT. Encoded protein: CASSKGEGREGNTIYF.

The V gene is TRBV18, the J gene TRBJ1-4, with a weak D call TRBD1 (5 bases). CDR1 KGHSH and CDR2 LQKENI come from the germline V gene. The V gene lost 2 bases and the J gene lost 4 bases, with 17 bases spanning the gap. This CDR3 has 17 residues. DNA for the CDR3: TGTGCCAGCTCACCAAACGCAGGGACGGCTAGTAATGAAAAACTGTTTTTT. This translates into CASSPNAGTASNEKLFF.

The chain combines TRBV16 with TRBJ1-1; D remains unclear. CDR3 length: 14 residues. V was cut by 6 bases and J by 6 bases, with 17 bases left in between. Germline V gene lookup returns CDR1 KGHSY and CDR2 FQNENV. The CDR3 bases are TGTGCCAGCAGGGCCCAAGGACTGGGCCCTGAAGCTTTCTTT. Its translation is CASRAQGLGPEAFF.

This chain joins TRBV10-3 and TRBJ1-5; 7 bases line up with TRBD1. Germline loops: CDR1 ENHRY, CDR2 SYGVKD. With 4 bases clipped from V and 2 bases from J, the junction kept 5 bases outside the gene matches. CDR3 length equals 15 residues. CDR3 loop: CAISATGVGNQPQHF. In nucleotides, the CDR3 is TGTGCCATCAGTGCCACAGGGGTGGGCAATCAGCCCCAGCATTTT.

V usage is TRBV7-6 and J usage is TRBJ2-5; 9 nucleotides agree with TRBD2. J gave up 2 bases and V 0 bases, and 4 bases lay outside the gene matches. The CDR3 length is 16 residues. Germline V gene data show CDR1 as SGHVS and CDR2 as FNYEAQ. CDR3 region: CASSLAPSGAQETQYF. The CDR3 nucleotides read TGTGCCAGCAGCTTAGCCCCTAGCGGGGCACAAGAGACCCAGTACTTC.

The rearrangement links TRBV2 to TRBJ2-3, with 14 positions matching TRBD2. The CDR3 runs 15 residues. Germline CDR1 reads SNHLY; CDR2 reads FYNNEI. V lost 8 bases, J lost 4 bases, and 5 bases stayed unmatched. CDR3 nucleotide sequence: TGTGCCAGCGGAGAGGGACTAGCGGGAGCAGATACGCAGTATTTT. Its protein is CASGEGLAGADTQYF.

The rearrangement uses TRBV18 and TRBJ2-7, with 8 bases aligning to TRBD1. CDR1 and CDR2 (germline): KGHSH, LQKENI. V shed 5 bases, J shed 3 bases, and the junction held 6 bases outside the gene matches. The CDR3 is 14 amino acids. CDR3 in DNA: TGTGCCAGCTCAGTGGACAGGGATCTCTACGAGCAGTACTTC. The encoded protein is CASSVDRDLYEQYF. Full variable domain (rest looked up from reference TRBV18 and TRBJ2-7): NAGVMQNPRHLVRRRGQEARLRCSPMKGHSHVYWYRQLPEEGLKFMVYLQKENIIDESGMPKERFSAEFPKEGPSILRIQQVVRGDSAAYFCASSVDRDLYEQYFGPGTRLTVT.

This clone was detected once. Other nucleotide sequences in the sample specify the same CDR3. The rearrangement links TRBV7-8 to TRBJ2-3; D not resolved. The CDR3 is 13 amino acids. The germline V and J ends were trimmed by 3 bases and 1 base, with 5 bases remaining between them. CDR1 SGHVS and CDR2 FQNEAQ come from the germline V gene. CDR3 protein: CASSFQGTDTQYF. DNA for the CDR3: TGTGCCAGCAGCTTCCAGGGCACAGATACGCAGTATTTT.

The genes are TRBV7-2 and TRBJ2-5, with no clear D. CDR1 is SGHTA, CDR2 FQGNSA, per germline. V was clipped by 1 base and J by 10 bases, with 19 bases between them. The CDR3 loop spans 15 amino acids. Here the CDR3 DNA reads TGTGCCAGCAGCTTAGTGGCAGGCCAAATGGAAATCCAGTACTTC. Its translation is CASSLVAGQMEIQYF.

In DNA, the CDR3 is TGCGCCAGCAGCCTATTAGTTGAGCAGTTCTTC. Its protein product is CASSLLVEQFF. The chain has TRBV5-1 and TRBJ2-1; D not resolved. Germline CDR1 and CDR2: SGHRS and YFSETQ. V lost 4 bases and J lost 9, with 8 bases in between. This CDR3 has 11 amino acids.

This sequence joins TRBV5-1 and TRBJ2-5; TRBD1 matches at 8 bases. The CDR3 is made up of 16 amino acids. The V gene end was trimmed by 1 base and the J gene end by 5 bases; junction bases not matched to a gene: 10. Per the germline V gene, CDR1 is SGHRS and CDR2 is YFSETQ. DNA for the CDR3: TGCGCCAGCAGCTTGTCAGGGGGCCGCGTCAGGGAGACCCAGTACTTC. Translated, it gives CASSLSGGRVRETQYF. Drawing the rest from reference TRBV5-1 and TRBJ2-5, the complete variable domain is KAGVTQTPRYLIKTRGQQVTLSCSPISGHRSVSWYQQTPGQGLQFLFEYFSETQRNKGNFPGRFSGRQFSNSRSEMNVSTLELGDSALYLCASSLSGGRVRETQYFGPGTRLLVL.

The chain combines TRBV28 with TRBJ2-7; 7 nucleotides agree with TRBD2. CDR3 size: 15 residues. V trimming: 2 bases; J trimming: 1 base; junction bases outside the gene matches: 5. CDR1 and CDR2 (germline): MDHEN, SYDVKM. The CDR3 here is CASSLPSGLSYEQYF. The CDR3 nucleotides read TGTGCCAGCAGTTTACCTAGCGGCCTATCCTACGAGCAGTACTTC.

The chain carries TRBV6-1 and TRBJ1-5; TRBD1 is a possible D gene (6 bases). The CDR3 extends over 14 amino acids. Per the germline V gene, CDR1 is MNHNS and CDR2 is SASEGT. The V end was cut by 2 bases, the J end by 9 bases, with 14 bases between. Here the CDR3 DNA reads TGTGCCAGCAGTGAACACGGGGGCCTACGGCCCCAGCATTTT. This encodes CASSEHGGLRPQHF.